The 22 T cell receptor beta chains below all came from one sample that was sequenced in a study of T cell responses to AZD1222 COVID-19 vaccine (dated by TCRdb to the early 2020s). The sample's time point label, decoded: about 28 days (+/-7) after the second vaccine dose. Libraries were prepared through the immunoSEQ multiplex PCR assay. TCRdb holds this immuneACCESS table with in-frame rearrangements only. Some clones are missing; in checked studies, unresolved V genes explain under half, and the rest has no known cause. This sample gives 150,000 or so clones in total; approximately 93% of them show up just once. The top ten hold roughly 1.3% of the sample. The specimen was peripheral blood, collected 28 days after the second AZD1222 dose. The receptors originated from an adult who received the AZD1222 COVID-19 vaccine.

The V gene is TRBV5-6, the J gene TRBJ1-5, with D tentatively TRBD1 (5 bases). Per germline, CDR1 SGHDT and CDR2 YYEEEE. This CDR3 spans 15 amino acids. The V end was cut by 2 bases, the J end by 3 bases, with 12 bases between. Here the CDR3 DNA reads TGTGCCAGCAGCTTTTCGCGGGGCTTCAATCAGCCCCAGCATTTT. Amino acid sequence: CASSFSRGFNQPQHF.

V and J are TRBV6-5 and TRBJ2-3; D is perhaps TRBD1 (8 bases). Germline V CDR1 and CDR2: MNHEY, SVGAGI. Between the trimmed V and J ends, which lost 4 bases and 3 bases, there was a span of 14 bases. The CDR3 runs to 15 residues. Here the CDR3 DNA reads TGTGCCAGCAGTTCAGACAGGGGAGGGACAGATACGCAGTATTTT. Translated: CASSSDRGGTDTQYF.

V usage is TRBV19 and J usage is TRBJ1-4, with 8 bases that match TRBD1. The CDR3 is 14 residues long. V trimming: 2 bases; J trimming: 5 bases; junction bases outside the gene matches: 1. Looked up from germline, CDR1 is LNHDA and CDR2 is SQIVND (reference sequence). The CDR3 spells CASSIRQGNEKLFF. Written as DNA, the CDR3 is TGTGCCAGTAGTATAAGACAGGGGAATGAAAAACTGTTTTTT.

The chain joins TRBV10-3 to TRBJ2-2; 8 bases agree with TRBD1. CDR1 is ENHRY, CDR2 SYGVKD, per germline. The CDR3 length is 16 residues. The V and J ends lost 6 bases and 0 bases, in that order; junction bases with no gene match: 6. The DNA of the CDR3 is TGTGCCATCAGGAAACGGGGACAGGCGAACACCGGGGAGCTGTTTTTT. Encoded protein: CAIRKRGQANTGELFF.

The gene calls are TRBV11-3 and TRBJ2-7; D is unclear. Germline CDR1 and CDR2: SGHNT and YENEEA. The V gene lost 1 base and the J gene lost 3 bases, with 7 bases spanning the gap. The length of the CDR3 is 13 residues. This CDR3 reads CASSLGASYEQYF. The DNA for the CDR3 is TGTGCCAGCAGCTTAGGAGCAAGCTACGAGCAGTACTTC.

The chain uses TRBV9 and TRBJ1-5; weak D call: TRBD1 (5 bases). V was shortened by 3 bases and J by 4 bases, with 11 bases between the two germline ends. Germline assignment: CDR1 SGDLS and CDR2 YYNGEE. The CDR3 is 14 amino acids. This CDR3 is CASSAGSGNQPQHF. The CDR3 DNA reads TGTGCCAGCAGCGCAGGGTCTGGGAATCAGCCCCAGCATTTT.

This clone appeared a single time. The gene calls are TRBV5-1 and TRBJ2-2; tentatively, D is TRBD2 (5 bases). Per germline, CDR1 SGHRS and CDR2 YFSETQ. V was cut by 0 bases and J by 3 bases, with 18 bases left in between. The CDR3 has 18 amino acids. CDR3 region: CASSLAISRARDTGELFF. The CDR3 DNA reads as TGCGCCAGCAGCTTGGCGATATCGAGGGCGCGGGACACCGGGGAGCTGTTTTTT.

A single count supports this clone. The junction does not match germline at one end; this may be a read error. The chain couples TRBV3-1 (or the pseudogene TRBV3-2) to TRBJ2-5; TRBD2 aligns across 10 bases. The CDR3 loop spans 12 amino acids. Germline CDR1 is LGHDT and CDR2 is YNNKEL (reference sequence). This CDR3 reads CASSQDHGLADF. DNA of the CDR3: TGTGCCAGCAGCCAAGATCACGGACTAGCGGACTTC.

This chain joins TRBV6-2 or TRBV6-3 and TRBJ2-2; D ambiguous. Germline V gives CDR1 MNHEY, CDR2 SVGEGT. The CDR3 has 12 amino acids. V lost 0 bases to trimming and J lost 6 bases, with 2 bases between them. The CDR3 DNA follows: TGTGCCAGCAGTTACTCGGCCGGGGAGCTGTTTTTT. Translation gives CASSYSAGELFF.

This chain uses TRBV6-1 with TRBJ2-1; maybe TRBD2 (5 bases). The CDR3 loop spans 14 amino acids. Trimming left V 1 base short and J 4 bases short, with 8 bases between. CDR1 is MNHNS and CDR2 is SASEGT in the germline V gene. The CDR3 DNA sequence: TGTGCCAGCAGTGAAGAGGACTTTTACAATGAGCAGTTCTTC. Its protein is CASSEEDFYNEQFF.

The rearrangement joins TRBV25-1 to TRBJ2-1; a possible D gene is TRBD1 (5 bases). Deletions cut 1 base from V and 7 bases from J, with 8 bases between. The CDR3 extends over 13 amino acids. Per germline, CDR1 MGHDK and CDR2 SYGVNS. CDR3 bases: TGTGCCAGCAGTGAATGGGGCAGAAATGAGCAGTTCTTC. Translation gives CASSEWGRNEQFF.

The chain links TRBV18 to TRBJ1-3; D remains unclear. V lost 5 bases, J lost 4 bases, and 15 bases lay in between. The CDR3 runs to 15 residues. CDR1 is KGHSH, CDR2 LQKENI, per germline. CDR3 sequence (DNA): TGTGCCAGCTCAGGAAGTCGGAGTGGGGGAAACACCATATATTTT. Its protein product is CASSGSRSGGNTIYF.

The rearrangement links TRBV7-8 to TRBJ2-2, with 8 bases identical to TRBD2. CDR3 length: 12 residues. Germline CDR1 and CDR2: SGHVS and FQNEAQ. This CDR3 is CTGGANTGELFF. CDR3 in DNA: TGTACCGGGGGGGCGAACACCGGGGAGCTGTTTTTT.

This clone was counted a single time. The CDR3 region is CASSLDPPQPQHF. The CDR3 region has the DNA TGTGCCAGCAGCTTAGATCCCCCCCAGCCCCAGCATTTT. This chain links TRBV7-8 with TRBJ1-5; D unresolved. The CDR3 consists of 13 residues. Germline V CDR1 and CDR2: SGHVS, FQNEAQ. The V end was cut by 1 base, the J end by 7 bases, with 8 bases between.

This chain links TRBV19 with TRBJ1-1; a possible D gene is TRBD1 (6 bases). V lost 5 bases and J lost 11, with 12 bases in between. From germline, CDR1 is LNHDA and CDR2 SQIVND (reference sequence). The CDR3 has 11 residues. CDR3 coding DNA: TGTGCCAGTAGTGTACAGGGTACGGCTTTCTTT. Protein: CASSVQGTAFF.

The rearrangement uses TRBV19 and TRBJ2-6; D is unclear. In germline, CDR1 is LNHDA, CDR2 SQIVND (reference sequence). The CDR3 is 15 amino acids. Between the trimmed V and J ends, which lost 6 bases and 4 bases, there was a span of 13 bases. The CDR3 protein is CASRSEDRGANVLTF. The CDR3 nucleotides are TGTGCCAGTAGGTCAGAGGACCGCGGGGCCAACGTCCTGACTTTC.

The table lists this clone with a count of one. V is TRBV21-1 and J is TRBJ1-1. TRBV21-1 is designated a pseudogene. This CDR3 spans 13 amino acids. The CDR3 nucleotides are TGTGCCAGCAGCAAAAGGGAGGTTCGGATGCCTTTCTTT. It yields the protein CASSKREVRMPFF.

The chain uses TRBV6-5 and TRBJ2-1; D is perhaps TRBD2 (5 bases). Germline assignment: CDR1 MNHEY and CDR2 SVGAGI. V was pared by 5 bases and J by 9 bases, with 11 bases between. This CDR3 comprises 12 residues. CDR3 nucleotide sequence: TGTGCCAGCAGTAGCGGACTTCCTGAGCAGTTCTTC. Its translation is CASSSGLPEQFF.

The chain has TRBV10-3 and TRBJ1-2, with 9 bases aligning to TRBD1. Germline lookup yields CDR1 ENHRY and CDR2 SYGVKD. V was pared by 2 bases and J by 8 bases, with 3 bases of the junction left unmatched. This CDR3 comprises 13 residues. The CDR3 reads CAISEGTGKGYTF. The CDR3 DNA sequence: TGTGCCATCAGTGAGGGGACAGGGAAAGGCTACACCTTC.

The chain uses TRBV7-6 and TRBJ2-7; TRBD2 agrees at 7 bases. V shed 4 bases, J shed 3 bases, and the junction held 12 bases outside the gene matches. This CDR3 spans 16 amino acids. Germline assignment: CDR1 SGHVS and CDR2 FNYEAQ. CDR3 coding DNA: TGTGCCAGCAGCTGGGGAACGGGGGGTCTTCACTACGAGCAGTACTTC. Its translation is CASSWGTGGLHYEQYF. Filled out from reference TRBV7-6 and TRBJ2-7, the complete variable domain reads GAGVSQSPRYKVTKRGQDVALRCDPISGHVSLYWYRQALGQGPEFLTYFNYEAQQDKSGLPNDRFSAERPEGSISTLTIQRTEQRDSAMYRCASSWGTGGLHYEQYFGPGTRLTVT.

The chain links TRBV6-1 to TRBJ1-2; D is perhaps TRBD1 (6 bases). CDR3 length: 14 amino acids. Trimming left V 3 bases short and J 4 bases short, with 12 bases between. Germline lookup yields CDR1 MNHNS and CDR2 SASEGT. CDR3 loop: CASSEAGAAYGYTF. The CDR3 DNA is TGTGCCAGCAGTGAGGCGGGGGCGGCCTATGGCTACACCTTC.

The genes are TRBV28 and TRBJ1-4; D call uncertain. This CDR3 is 12 amino acids long. Trimming pared 6 bases from V and 8 bases from J, leaving 10 bases between. Germline lookup yields CDR1 MDHEN and CDR2 SYDVKM. The CDR3 reads CASSQTYEKLFF. CDR3 sequence (DNA): TGTGCCAGCAGCCAAACGTACGAAAAACTGTTTTTT.